These 10 T cell receptor beta chains were all obtained from the same sample, sequenced in a study of beta chain features in type 1 diabetes. The authors reverse transcribed all of the isolated RNA, so sequencing captured expressed TCRB transcripts. TCRdb's table, derived via immunoSEQ multiplex PCR, lists solely in-frame clones and lacks some. Of under 400,000 clones listed, approximately 12% are singletons. The sample consisted of naive CD4+ T cells from blood. Receptors originate from a man aged 18 to 30 in good health.

The V call is TRBV9, the J call TRBJ2-3; the D gene is possibly TRBD2 (6 bases). Trimming removed 3 bases from V and 2 bases from J, with 13 bases in between. The CDR3 is 15 residues long. Germline CDR1 SGDLS, CDR2 YYNGEE. The CDR3 is CASSAEGASTDTQYF. DNA of the CDR3: TGTGCCAGCAGCGCGGAGGGAGCCTCCACAGATACGCAGTATTTT. The entire variable domain, with the rest obtained from reference TRBV9 and TRBJ2-3, is as follows: DSGVTQTPKHLITATGQRVTLRCSPRSGDLSVYWYQQSLDQGLQFLIQYYNGEERAKGNILERFSAQQFPDLHSELNLSSLELGDSALYFCASSAEGASTDTQYFGPGTRLTVL.

This clone was detected a few times. The CDR3 nucleotides are TGTGCCAGCAGTCCACAGGGAGTCCGGGGAGCCGGGGAGCTGTTTTTT. Its protein is CASSPQGVRGAGELFF. The chain employs TRBV27 and TRBJ2-2; D is perhaps TRBD1 (6 bases). The CDR3 runs 16 residues. Deletions cut 5 bases from V and 6 bases from J, with 19 bases between. Germline V gives CDR1 MNHEY, CDR2 SMNVEV (reference sequence).

This clone came up a few times. This chain connects TRBV23-1 to TRBJ1-5; 7 bases match TRBD1. TRBV23-1 is placed among ORFs of uncertain function. There are 15 residues in the CDR3. V shed 4 bases, J shed 7 bases, and the junction held 10 bases outside the gene matches. The DNA for the CDR3 is TGCGCCAGCAGTCCAGGACAGGAAAAGGGGCAGCCCCAGCATTTT. Translating it yields CASSPGQEKGQPQHF.

This chain uses TRBV7-3 with TRBJ2-3; 10 nucleotides match TRBD2. The CDR3 length is 15 residues. The V and J ends lost 6 bases and 4 bases, in that order; junction bases with no gene match: 7. The V gene's germline CDR1 is SGHTA and CDR2 FQGTGA. The CDR3 sequence is CASRPAGGPSDTQYF. CDR3 nucleotide sequence: TGTGCCAGCAGACCAGCGGGGGGGCCCTCAGATACGCAGTATTTT.

This chain joins TRBV5-1 and TRBJ2-7, with 11 bases aligning to TRBD2. The CDR3 length is 15 residues. In germline, CDR1 is SGHRS, CDR2 YFSETQ. J gave up 2 bases and V 4 bases, and 5 bases lay outside the gene matches. CDR3 nucleotide sequence: TGCGCCAGCAGCCCGGGACTAGCGGAGGCCTACGAGCAGTACTTC. Its translation: CASSPGLAEAYEQYF.

The chain uses TRBV7-2 and TRBJ2-4; weak D call: TRBD1 (6 bases). The CDR3 has 15 amino acids. V was clipped by 4 bases and J by 5 bases, with 15 bases between them. Germline V gene lookup returns CDR1 SGHTA and CDR2 FQGNSA. Here the CDR3 DNA reads TGTGCCAGCAGCTCAGGGTGGGGGCAACAAAACATTCAGTACTTC. It codes for CASSSGWGQQNIQYF.

This clone was detected only a few times. The chain carries TRBV15 and TRBJ2-7, with 11 bases that match TRBD1. This CDR3 is built from 16 residues. Germline CDR1 is LNHNV and CDR2 is YYDKDF (reference sequence). V dropped 0 bases and J dropped 5; count of bases not matched to a gene: 6. The CDR3 DNA is TGTGCCACCAGCAGAGATGGGACAGGGGGTCAAAACGAGCAGTACTTC. Protein: CATSRDGTGGQNEQYF. The full variable domain, in which reference TRBV15 and TRBJ2-7 provide the parts outside the CDR3, is DAMVIQNPRYQVTQFGKPVTLSCSQTLNHNVMYWYQQKSSQAPKLLFHYYDKDFNNEADTPDNFQSRRPNTSFCFLDIRSPGLGDTAMYLCATSRDGTGGQNEQYFGPGTRLTVT.

The V and J genes are TRBV12-5 and TRBJ2-3, with 8 nucleotides matching TRBD2. V shed 0 bases, J shed 4 bases, and the junction held 9 bases outside the gene matches. Germline loops: CDR1 LGHNT, CDR2 FRNRAP. This CDR3 is 17 amino acids long. The CDR3 sequence is CASGLVVSGRIADTQYF. CDR3 coding DNA: TGTGCTAGTGGTTTGGTAGTGAGCGGGAGAATAGCAGATACGCAGTATTTT.

The sample holds a few counts of this clone. The rearrangement uses TRBV7-2 and TRBJ1-1, with D hard to call. The V end was cut by 2 bases, the J end by 1 base, with 8 bases between. The CDR3 loop spans 14 amino acids. Germline CDR1 is SGHTA and CDR2 is FQGNSA. The CDR3 reads CASSLYGENTEAFF. The CDR3 region has the DNA TGTGCCAGCAGCTTATACGGAGAGAACACTGAAGCTTTCTTT.

This clone was seen ten or more times. The chain employs TRBV29-1 and TRBJ2-3; D possibly corresponds to TRBD1 (5 bases). The CDR3 sequence is 11 residues long. The V end lost 6 bases, the J end lost 8 bases, and 12 bases lay between the germline ends. Germline CDR1 reads SQVTM; CDR2 reads ANQGSEA. CDR3 sequence reads: CSVDPQGTQYF. The CDR3 DNA reads TGCAGCGTCGATCCCCAGGGTACGCAGTATTTT.